The clone carrying this T cell receptor beta chain occurred a few times. Under the authors' procedure: Estimates of nucleated cell counts were drawn from the amplification of reference gene primers. The table came from immunoSEQ multiplex PCR; TCRdb's copy has only in-frame clones and leaves some out. That table gives V, J and clone size, and the DNA gave D and trimming. The sample shows some 390,000 clones, approximately 86% of them seen only once. The data were obtained in a study of blood T cell repertoires in COVID-19. At the level of the study: Spain, Italy and the United States supplied samples that represented acute and convalescent COVID-19. In each case, the material was cDNA or gDNA derived from T cells, B-cell-depleted T cells, or PBMCs.

V lost 3 bases to trimming and J lost 3 bases; unmatched junction nucleotides: 10. The CDR3 extends over 16 amino acids. Germline CDR1 and CDR2: MNHEY and SVGAGI. V and J are TRBV6-5 and TRBJ1-1; the match to TRBD1 covers 7 bases. The sequencing input was peripheral blood. The TCR sequence derives from a human donor in a cohort sampled during active COVID-19. The CDR3 protein is CASSYYQGGEDTEAFF. CDR3 DNA: TGTGCCAGCAGTTATTACCAGGGGGGAGAGGACACTGAAGCTTTCTTT.